The rows below give T cell receptor beta chains drawn from one sample of a study of CD8+CD57+ T cells in acquired aplastic anemia. In TCRdb, the reads were re-called with MiXCR into one record per CDR3 protein. The data hold about 200,000 distinct CDR3 sequences, with 65% observed a single time. The source material was sorted CD4+, CD8+, or CD8+CD57+ T cells (not recorded which) from PBMCs. The receptors were sampled from a human donor with aplastic anemia. CDR3s include the opening cysteine and the closing phenylalanine or tryptophan. A D gene is named only where the DNA matches it firmly. Rows may omit the clone size; those that give it use once, few, many or a size class.

>TRBJ2-1|TRBV25-1|NA|few
CAYELGVFGNEQFF
TGTGCCTACGAACTAGGGGTCTTCGGGAATGAGCAGTTCTTC
>TRBJ2-1|TRBV5-1|TRBD2|NA
CASSHLSGGSYNEQFF
TGCGCCAGCAGCCACTTAAGCGGGGGCTCCTACAATGAGCAGTTCTTC
>TRBJ2-3|TRBV20-1|TRBD1|NA
CSARDPTGVTDTQYF
TGCAGTGCTAGAGATCCGACAGGGGTAACAGATACGCAGTATTTT
>TRBJ2-1|TRBV9|NA|NA
CASSVGSAGENNEQFF
TGTGCCAGCAGCGTAGGTAGCGCAGGCGAGAACAATGAGCAGTTCTTC
>TRBJ2-7|TRBV9|NA|many
CASSVRDGTYEQYF
TGTGCCAGCAGCGTCCGGGACGGAACCTACGAGCAGTACTTC
>TRBJ1-1|TRBV7-2|NA|NA
CASTSGRRTEAFF
TGTGCCAGCACATCAGGGAGGAGGACCGAAGCTTTCTTT
>TRBJ1-1|TRBV2|NA|NA
CASSVSVAEAFF
TGTGCCAGCAGTGTTTCTGTGGCTGAAGCTTTCTTT
>TRBJ1-1|TRBV9|NA|many
CASSVEEGVYTEAFF
TGTGCCAGCAGCGTAGAAGAGGGTGTTTACACTGAAGCTTTCTTT
>TRBJ2-1|TRBV10-3|TRBD2|NA
CAIATSGGDNEQFF
TGTGCCATCGCGACTAGCGGGGGTGACAATGAGCAGTTCTTC
>TRBJ1-6|TRBV7-9|NA|NA
CASSRERQCSSPLHF
TGTGCCAGCAGCCGGGAAAGGCAGTGTTCATCACCCCTCCACTTT
>TRBJ2-1|TRBV20-1|TRBD2|NA
CSARREDYNEQFF
TGCAGTGCTCGGCGGGAGGACTACAATGAGCAGTTCTTC
>TRBJ2-7|TRBV20-1|NA|NA
CSARRRDHEQYF
TGCAGTGCTAGAAGGAGGGACCACGAGCAGTACTTC
>TRBJ2-7|TRBV19|NA|NA
CASSPRTGGGYEQYF
TGTGCCAGTAGTCCGCGAACGGGTGGCGGGTACGAGCAGTACTTC
>TRBJ2-7|TRBV7-2|NA|NA
CASSQRGSSRSYEQYF
TGTGCCAGCAGCCAAAGGGGGAGCAGCAGGTCCTACGAGCAGTACTTC
>TRBJ2-1|TRBV5-1|TRBD1|NA
CASSLQRTGGSEQFF
TGCGCCAGCAGCTTGCAAAGGACAGGAGGTAGTGAGCAGTTCTTC
>TRBJ2-2|TRBV19|NA|many
CASSMNTGPRYIGELFF
TGTGCCAGTAGTATGAATACAGGGCCACGTTATATTGGGGAGCTGTTTTTT
>TRBJ2-7|TRBV29-1|NA|NA
CSVERGTEQYF
TGCAGCGTTGAGAGGGGGACCGAGCAGTACTTC
>TRBJ1-1|TRBV29-1|NA|NA
CSVDVGAEAFF
TGCAGCGTGGACGTTGGGGCTGAAGCTTTCTTT
>TRBJ2-5|TRBV7-9|TRBD1|once
CASSLVTGGSLEETQYF
TGTGCCAGCAGCTTAGTCACAGGGGGCTCATTGGAAGAGACCCAGTACTTC
>TRBJ1-5|TRBV15|TRBD1|NA
CATSRDRTTGDSNQPQHF
TGTGCCACCAGCAGAGATCGAACGACAGGGGATAGCAATCAGCCCCAGCATTTT
>TRBJ2-5|TRBV29-1|TRBD1|NA
CSGGQGVETQYF
TGCAGCGGTGGACAGGGGGTGGAGACCCAGTACTTC
>TRBJ1-5|TRBV6-5|NA|few
CASSYGGGQPQHF
TGTGCCAGCAGTTACGGGGGAGGACAGCCCCAGCATTTT